The next 9 T cell receptor beta chains were all read from a single sample in a study of blood T cell repertoires in COVID-19. Generated by immunoSEQ multiplex PCR, the TCRdb table keeps only in-frame clones and is missing some. The profile shows 230,000 or so clones, roughly nine tenths of them singletons. Sequenced sample: peripheral blood. These receptors were collected from a man in his forties with active or convalescent COVID-19.

The chain is built from TRBV19 and TRBJ1-5; D perhaps matches TRBD1 (5 bases). The CDR3 totals 13 residues. V dropped 3 bases and J dropped 11 bases, with 14 bases sitting between them. Germline CDR1 LNHDA, CDR2 SQIVND (reference sequence). CDR3 in amino acids: CASSMALRVAQHF. CDR3 bases: TGTGCCAGTAGTATGGCCCTCAGGGTGGCCCAGCATTTT.

The chain is built from TRBV2 and TRBJ1-6; D may be TRBD1 (6 bases). The V end was cut by 2 bases, the J end by 9 bases, with 11 bases between. The germline CDR1 and CDR2 sequences are SNHLY and FYNNEI. This CDR3 is 14 amino acids long. CDR3 sequence reads: CASSETTRGSPLHF. The CDR3 region has the DNA TGTGCCAGCAGTGAAACGACCAGGGGTTCACCCCTCCACTTT.

The V call is TRBV7-6, the J call TRBJ2-7; possible D gene TRBD2, 6 bases. Between the trimmed V and J ends, which lost 5 bases and 3 bases, there was a span of 17 bases. The CDR3 loop spans 15 amino acids. Germline CDR1 is SGHVS and CDR2 is FNYEAQ. The CDR3 nucleotides are TGTGCCAGCAGCGTTGGGACTGCGTACCTCTACGAGCAGTACTTC. Translated: CASSVGTAYLYEQYF.

This chain connects TRBV3-1 (or the pseudogene TRBV3-2) to TRBJ1-5, with a tentative D call TRBD1 (6 bases). The CDR3 sequence is 18 residues long. The germline gives CDR1 LGHDT, CDR2 YNNKEL (reference sequence). V was shortened by 1 base and J by 6 bases, with 22 bases between the two germline ends. The CDR3 here is CASSQGMVGATRGQPQHF. The CDR3 DNA follows: TGTGCCAGCAGCCAAGGGATGGTGGGGGCGACGAGGGGTCAGCCCCAGCATTTT.

The chain recombines TRBV27 with TRBJ2-1; 11 positions agree with TRBD2. Germline loops: CDR1 MNHEY, CDR2 SMNVEV (reference sequence). The CDR3 extends over 15 amino acids. The J segment lost 7 bases and the V segment lost 5 bases, leaving 7 bases of the junction unmatched. CDR3 loop: CASSTGLAGGNEQFF. The CDR3 DNA sequence: TGTGCCAGCAGTACCGGACTAGCGGGTGGAAATGAGCAGTTCTTC.

The chain combines TRBV28 with TRBJ1-6, with TRBD1 matching 7 bases. The CDR3 sequence is 15 residues long. J lost 7 bases, V lost 6 bases, and 9 bases had no gene match. Germline V gene data show CDR1 as MDHEN and CDR2 as SYDVKM. The CDR3 coding sequence is TGTGCCAGCAGGACAGGGCCAAGGGAGAATTCACCCCTCCACTTT. Translated, it gives CASRTGPRENSPLHF.

The chain carries TRBV19 and TRBJ1-1, with unresolved D. Trimming removed 8 bases at V and 1 base at J, with 11 bases between. From germline, CDR1 is LNHDA and CDR2 SQIVND (reference sequence). The CDR3 has 13 residues. CDR3 in amino acids: CASGPPTNTEAFF. CDR3 nucleotides: TGTGCCAGTGGCCCACCAACGAACACTGAAGCTTTCTTT.

The rearrangement links TRBV5-4 to TRBJ2-7; a weak D match, TRBD1 (6 bases). Germline V lookup: CDR1 SGHNT, CDR2 YYREEE (reference sequence). The CDR3 extends over 14 amino acids. Trimming took 3 bases from V and 7 from J, leaving 17 bases between them. CDR3 region: CASSSPIRGWEQYF. The CDR3 DNA follows: TGTGCCAGCAGCTCGCCCATCAGGGGTTGGGAGCAGTACTTC.

The rearrangement joins TRBV19 to TRBJ1-2; 8 bases map to TRBD1. Germline loops: CDR1 LNHDA, CDR2 SQIVND (reference sequence). The CDR3 has 11 amino acids. The junction had 0 bases not matched to a gene; V was cut back by 8 bases and J by 4 bases. The CDR3 DNA reads TGTGCCAGTGGACAGGGCTATGGCTACACCTTC. Translation: CASGQGYGYTF.